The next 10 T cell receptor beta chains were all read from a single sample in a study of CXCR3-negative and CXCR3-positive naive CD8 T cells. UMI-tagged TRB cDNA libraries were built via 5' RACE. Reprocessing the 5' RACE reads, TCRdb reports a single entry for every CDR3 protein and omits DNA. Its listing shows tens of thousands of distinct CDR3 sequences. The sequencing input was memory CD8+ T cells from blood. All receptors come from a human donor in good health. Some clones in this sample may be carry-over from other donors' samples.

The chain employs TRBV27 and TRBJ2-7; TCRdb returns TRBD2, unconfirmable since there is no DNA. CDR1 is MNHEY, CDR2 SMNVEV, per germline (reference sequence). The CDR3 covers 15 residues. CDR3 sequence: CASSSGRGGPEEQYF.

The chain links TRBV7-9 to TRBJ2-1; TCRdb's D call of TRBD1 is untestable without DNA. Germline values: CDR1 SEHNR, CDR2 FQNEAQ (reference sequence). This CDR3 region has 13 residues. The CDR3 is CASRGAYSNEQFF.

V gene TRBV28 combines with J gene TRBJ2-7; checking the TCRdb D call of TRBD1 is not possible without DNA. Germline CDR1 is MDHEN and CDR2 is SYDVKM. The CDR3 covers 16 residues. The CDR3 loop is CASSAPSGRPDYEQYF.

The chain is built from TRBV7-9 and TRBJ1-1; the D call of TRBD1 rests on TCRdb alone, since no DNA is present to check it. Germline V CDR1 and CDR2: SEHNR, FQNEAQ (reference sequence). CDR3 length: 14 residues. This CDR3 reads CASTHRNMNTEAFF.

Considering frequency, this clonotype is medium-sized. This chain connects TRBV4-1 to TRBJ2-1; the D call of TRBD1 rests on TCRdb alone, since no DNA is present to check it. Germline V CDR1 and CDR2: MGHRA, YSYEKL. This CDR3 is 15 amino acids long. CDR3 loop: CASSQPTGVNNEQFF.

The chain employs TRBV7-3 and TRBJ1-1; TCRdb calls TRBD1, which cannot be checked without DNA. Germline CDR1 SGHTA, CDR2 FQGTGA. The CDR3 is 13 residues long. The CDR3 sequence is CASSQTGGTEAFF.

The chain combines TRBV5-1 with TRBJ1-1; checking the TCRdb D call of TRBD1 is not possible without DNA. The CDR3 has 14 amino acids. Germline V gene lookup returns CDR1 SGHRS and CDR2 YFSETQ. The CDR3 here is CASSLLTGDTEAFF.

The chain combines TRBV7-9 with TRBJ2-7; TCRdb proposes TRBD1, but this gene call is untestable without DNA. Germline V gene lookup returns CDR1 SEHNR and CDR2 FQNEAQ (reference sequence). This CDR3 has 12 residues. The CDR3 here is CASSLGGRWQYF.

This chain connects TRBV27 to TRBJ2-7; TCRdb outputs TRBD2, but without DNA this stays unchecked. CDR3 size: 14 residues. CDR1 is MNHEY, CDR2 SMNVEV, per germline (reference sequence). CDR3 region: CASSGVAGIYEQYF.

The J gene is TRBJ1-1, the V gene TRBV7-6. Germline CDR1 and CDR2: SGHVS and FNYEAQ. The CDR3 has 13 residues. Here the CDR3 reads CASSFLQNTEAFF.